The 15 T cell receptor beta chains below were found in one sample sequenced in a study of T cell repertoires in cytomegalovirus infection. Via MiXCR, TCRdb re-called the reads, giving one row per CDR3 protein. The sample yields some 240,000 distinct CDR3 sequences, about a sixth seen once. The sample taken for sequencing was CD8+ T cells from PBMCs. The receptors originated from a human donor in good health (CMV status not recorded). Some clones in this sample may be carry-over from other donors' samples.

The sample holds many counts of this clonotype. V is TRBV28 and J is TRBJ1-5; the D gene is possibly TRBD1 (6 bases). Per germline, CDR1 MDHEN and CDR2 SYDVKM. This CDR3 is 16 amino acids long. With 6 bases removed from V and 2 bases from J, the gap between germline ends came to 17 bases. CDR3 amino acids: CASSAVGGPGNQPQHF. The CDR3 region has the DNA TGTGCCAGCAGCGCGGTAGGGGGTCCGGGCAATCAGCCCCAGCATTTT.

This clonotype appeared many times. This chain joins TRBV7-9 and TRBJ1-4, with TRBD1 as a possible D gene (5 bases). CDR3 length: 16 residues. V dropped 2 bases and J dropped 7 bases, with 17 bases sitting between them. CDR1 and CDR2 (germline): SEHNR, FQNEAQ (reference sequence). This CDR3 is CASSLTPGGLGEKLFF. The CDR3 DNA reads as TGTGCCAGCAGCTTAACACCCGGGGGACTGGGTGAAAAACTGTTTTTT. Combining the CDR3 with reference TRBV7-9 and TRBJ1-4 gives the whole variable domain DTGVSQNPRHKITKRGQNVTFRCDPISEHNRLYWYRQTLGQGPEFLTYFQNEAQLEKSRLLSDRFSAERPKGSFSTLEIQRTEQGDSAMYLCASSLTPGGLGEKLFFGSGTQLSVL.

This clonotype has a count of ten or more. The chain couples TRBV9 to TRBJ2-1, with 10 bases identical to TRBD2. J lost 4 bases, V lost 0 bases, and 4 bases had no gene match. The CDR3 covers 16 residues. Germline assignment: CDR1 SGDLS and CDR2 YYNGEE. The CDR3: CASSVGTSGLYNEQFF. CDR3 nucleotides: TGTGCCAGCAGCGTAGGGACTAGCGGATTGTACAATGAGCAGTTCTTC.

This clonotype was seen only a few times. V and J are TRBV19 and TRBJ1-2; the match to TRBD1 covers 7 bases. From germline, CDR1 is LNHDA and CDR2 SQIVND (reference sequence). This CDR3 spans 13 amino acids. V dropped 5 bases and J dropped 5; count of bases not matched to a gene: 5. CDR3 residues: CASSPGTDYGYTF. In DNA form, the CDR3 reads TGTGCCAGTAGTCCCGGGACAGATTATGGCTACACCTTC.

This clonotype occurred many times. V gene TRBV12-3 or TRBV12-4 combines with J gene TRBJ1-5; 7 bases are shared with TRBD1. V trimming: 1 base; J trimming: 5 bases; junction bases outside the gene matches: 11. This CDR3 comprises 17 residues. The CDR3, as DNA: TGTGCCAGCAGTTTAGGGCGGTACAGGGGTACGGATCAGCCCCAGCATTTT. Translating it yields CASSLGRYRGTDQPQHF.

This clonotype was counted many times. The CDR3 loop reads CASSRSGDTDTQYF. CDR3 nucleotide sequence: TGTGCCAGCAGCCGAAGCGGGGACACAGATACGCAGTATTTT. The chain carries TRBV6-2 or TRBV6-3 and TRBJ2-3; 7 positions match TRBD2. The CDR3 is made up of 14 amino acids. Looked up from germline, CDR1 is MNHEY and CDR2 is SVGEGT. The ends lost 6 bases at V and 2 bases at J; junction bases unmatched: 5.

This clonotype was detected many times. The V gene is TRBV7-2, the J gene TRBJ1-2; D is uncertain. Trimming cost V 1 base and J 1 base, with 10 bases left between them. Germline V CDR1 and CDR2: SGHTA, FQGNSA. This CDR3 has 15 residues. CDR3 sequence: CASSLVLGSNYGYTF. The CDR3 nucleotides read TGTGCCAGCAGCTTAGTTTTGGGAAGTAACTATGGCTACACCTTC. Filled out from reference TRBV7-2 and TRBJ1-2, the complete variable domain reads GAGVSQSPSNKVTEKGKDVELRCDPISGHTALYWYRQSLGQGLEFLIYFQGNSAPDKSGLPSDRFSAERTGGSVSTLTIQRTQQEDSAVYLCASSLVLGSNYGYTFGSGTRLTVV.

The rearrangement links TRBV6-2 or TRBV6-3 to TRBJ2-3; the D gene is possibly TRBD2 (6 bases). CDR1 is MNHEY, CDR2 SVGEGT, per germline. V was cut by 6 bases and J by 0 bases, with 13 bases left in between. The CDR3 loop spans 15 amino acids. The CDR3 loop reads CASSSRGFSTDTQYF. For the CDR3, the DNA is TGTGCCAGCAGCTCACGGGGGTTTAGCACAGATACGCAGTATTTT.

This clonotype occurred a few times. This chain uses TRBV20-1 with TRBJ2-7; tentative D call: TRBD2 (7 bases). V was trimmed by 3 bases and J by 0 bases, leaving 15 bases between them. Germline-derived CDR1 and CDR2 are DFQATT and SNEGSKA (reference sequence). The CDR3 is made up of 15 amino acids. This CDR3 is CSASAGASSSYEQYF. As DNA, the CDR3 is TGCAGTGCTAGTGCGGGGGCGAGTAGCTCCTACGAGCAGTACTTC.

This clonotype was recorded a few times. The J gene is TRBJ2-1, the V gene TRBV7-8; 13 bases are a match to TRBD2. There are 18 residues in the CDR3. CDR1 is SGHVS and CDR2 is FQNEAQ in the germline V gene. The ends lost 5 bases at V and 1 base at J; junction bases unmatched: 8. The CDR3, as DNA: TGTGCCAGCAGCAAACTAGCGGGGGGGTCGAGGTCCTACAATGAGCAGTTCTTC. This sequence encodes CASSKLAGGSRSYNEQFF.

The table lists this clonotype with many counts. This sequence joins TRBV3-1 and TRBJ2-7, with 10 bases lining up with TRBD2. V lost 4 bases, J lost 1 base, and 13 bases stayed unmatched. The CDR3 runs 18 residues. Germline values: CDR1 LGHDT, CDR2 YNNKEL (reference sequence). Written as DNA, the CDR3 is TGTGCCAGCAGCCCCAACGCCGGGACTAGCGTTTATTCCTACGAGCAGTACTTC. Protein sequence: CASSPNAGTSVYSYEQYF.

The chain has TRBV29-1 and TRBJ1-2; maybe TRBD1 (5 bases). The CDR3 has 14 residues. Germline V CDR1 and CDR2: SQVTM, ANQGSEA. The V and J ends lost 8 bases and 5 bases respectively, with 21 bases between them. In DNA, the CDR3 is TGCAGCTTGGACCCGGGAGGGGCAAATTATGGCTACACCTTC. The encoded protein is CSLDPGGANYGYTF.

This clonotype was detected a few times. The chain is built from TRBV7-9 and TRBJ1-1; D might be TRBD1 (6 bases). The CDR3 extends over 12 amino acids. V was clipped by 3 bases and J by 5 bases, with 7 bases between them. CDR1 is SEHNR, CDR2 FQNEAQ, per germline (reference sequence). The CDR3 loop is CASSFQGTEAFF. DNA of the CDR3: TGTGCCAGCAGCTTTCAGGGGACTGAAGCTTTCTTT. Variable domain in full (rest from reference TRBV7-9 and TRBJ1-1): DTGVSQNPRHKITKRGQNVTFRCDPISEHNRLYWYRQTLGQGPEFLTYFQNEAQLEKSRLLSDRFSAERPKGSFSTLEIQRTEQGDSAMYLCASSFQGTEAFFGQGTRLTVV.

This clonotype has only a few counts. V usage is TRBV27 and J usage is TRBJ1-1, with a weak D call TRBD1 (5 bases). The CDR3 consists of 13 residues. Trimming stripped 3 bases from V and 4 bases from J, with 9 bases between. Germline V gene lookup returns CDR1 MNHEY and CDR2 SMNVEV (reference sequence). CDR3 nucleotides: TGTGCCAGCAGTTTTGCCAGGGCCACTGAAGCTTTCTTT. It translates to CASSFARATEAFF.

V is TRBV7-9 and J is TRBJ1-1, with D perhaps matching TRBD1 (5 bases). V was trimmed by 3 bases and J by 6 bases, leaving 17 bases between them. Per the germline V gene, CDR1 is SEHNR and CDR2 is FQNEAQ (reference sequence). The CDR3 length is 15 residues. In nucleotides, the CDR3 is TGTGCCAGCAGCTTCAACCCTCAGGGAGGCCCTGAAGCTTTCTTT. Translating gives CASSFNPQGGPEAFF.